This T cell receptor beta chain originates from a study of blood T cell repertoires in COVID-19. CDR3 length: 13 residues. The V and J ends lost 5 bases and 0 bases, in that order; junction bases with no gene match: 1. The germline CDR1 and CDR2 sequences are LNHDA and SQIVND (reference sequence). TCRdb keeps only in-frame clones here, not all; method: immunoSEQ multiplex PCR. The table lists some 450,000 clones, 70% to 90% of them singletons. This receptor was identified in a woman aged 50 to 65 with COVID-19, enrolled during active disease. Source material: peripheral blood. The genes are TRBV19 and TRBJ2-7; 7 bases fit TRBD1. For the CDR3, the DNA is TGTGCCAGTAGTTGGGACAGCTCCTACGAGCAGTACTTC. It is translated as CASSWDSSYEQYF.